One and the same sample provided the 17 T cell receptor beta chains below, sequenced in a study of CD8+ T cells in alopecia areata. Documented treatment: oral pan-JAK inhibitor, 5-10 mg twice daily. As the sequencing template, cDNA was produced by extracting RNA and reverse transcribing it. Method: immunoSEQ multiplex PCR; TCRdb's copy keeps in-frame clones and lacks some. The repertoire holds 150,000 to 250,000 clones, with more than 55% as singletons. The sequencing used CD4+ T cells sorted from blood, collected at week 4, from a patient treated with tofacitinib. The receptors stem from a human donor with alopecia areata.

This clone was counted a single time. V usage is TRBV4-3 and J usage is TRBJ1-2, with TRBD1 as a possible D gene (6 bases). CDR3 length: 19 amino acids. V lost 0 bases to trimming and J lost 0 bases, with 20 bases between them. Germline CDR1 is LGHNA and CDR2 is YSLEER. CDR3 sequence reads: CASSQDPRDNSRANYGYTF. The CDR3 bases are TGCGCCAGCAGCCAAGATCCCCGGGACAACAGCCGAGCTAACTATGGCTACACCTTC.

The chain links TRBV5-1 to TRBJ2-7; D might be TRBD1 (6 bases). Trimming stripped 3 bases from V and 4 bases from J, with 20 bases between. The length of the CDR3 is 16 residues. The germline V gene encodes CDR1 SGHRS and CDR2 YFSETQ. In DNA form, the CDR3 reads TGCGCCAGCAGCTCCCCAACAGGGATGTCTGGATACGAGCAGTACTTC. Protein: CASSSPTGMSGYEQYF.

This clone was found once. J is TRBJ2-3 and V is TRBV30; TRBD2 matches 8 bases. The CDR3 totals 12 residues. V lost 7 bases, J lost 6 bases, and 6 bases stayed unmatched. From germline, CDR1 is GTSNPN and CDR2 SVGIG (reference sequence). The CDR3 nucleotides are TGTGCCTTCGAGGCGGGGGGTGATACGCAGTATTTT. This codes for CAFEAGGDTQYF.

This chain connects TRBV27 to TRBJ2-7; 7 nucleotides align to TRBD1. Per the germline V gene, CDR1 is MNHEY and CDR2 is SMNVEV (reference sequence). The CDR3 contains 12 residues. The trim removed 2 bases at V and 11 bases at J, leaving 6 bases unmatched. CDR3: CASSLRTGVEYF. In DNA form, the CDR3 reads TGTGCCAGCAGTTTAAGGACAGGTGTGGAGTACTTC.

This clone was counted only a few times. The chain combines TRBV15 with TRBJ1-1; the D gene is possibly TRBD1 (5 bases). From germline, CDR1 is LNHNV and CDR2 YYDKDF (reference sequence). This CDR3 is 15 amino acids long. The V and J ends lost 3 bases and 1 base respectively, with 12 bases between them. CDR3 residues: CATSSRVGRNTEAFF. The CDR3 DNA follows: TGTGCCACCAGCAGCAGGGTTGGAAGGAACACTGAAGCTTTCTTT.

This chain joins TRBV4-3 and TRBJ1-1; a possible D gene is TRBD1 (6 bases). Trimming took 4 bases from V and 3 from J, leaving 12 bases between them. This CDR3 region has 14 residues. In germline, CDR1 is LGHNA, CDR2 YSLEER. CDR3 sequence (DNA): TGCGCCAGCAGCCTGGATTACAGGGACACTGAAGCTTTCTTT. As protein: CASSLDYRDTEAFF.

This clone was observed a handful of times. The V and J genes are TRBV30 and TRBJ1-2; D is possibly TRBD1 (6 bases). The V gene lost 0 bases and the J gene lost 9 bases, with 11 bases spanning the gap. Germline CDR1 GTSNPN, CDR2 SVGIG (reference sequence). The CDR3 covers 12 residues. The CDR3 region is CAWSVWGASYTF. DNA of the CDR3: TGTGCCTGGAGTGTGTGGGGGGCGAGCTACACCTTC.

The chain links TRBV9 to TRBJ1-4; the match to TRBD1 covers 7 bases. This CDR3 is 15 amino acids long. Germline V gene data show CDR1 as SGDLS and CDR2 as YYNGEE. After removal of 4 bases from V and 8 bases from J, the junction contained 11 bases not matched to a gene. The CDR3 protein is CASSPTTGEGEKLFF. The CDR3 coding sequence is TGTGCCAGCAGCCCCACCACAGGGGAAGGGGAAAAACTGTTTTTT. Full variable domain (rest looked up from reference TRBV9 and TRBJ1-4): DSGVTQTPKHLITATGQRVTLRCSPRSGDLSVYWYQQSLDQGLQFLIQYYNGEERAKGNILERFSAQQFPDLHSELNLSSLELGDSALYFCASSPTTGEGEKLFFGSGTQLSVL.

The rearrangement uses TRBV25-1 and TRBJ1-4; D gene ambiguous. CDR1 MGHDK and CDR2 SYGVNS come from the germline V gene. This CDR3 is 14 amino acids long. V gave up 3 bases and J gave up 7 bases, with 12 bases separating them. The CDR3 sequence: CASSDSRGVEKLFF. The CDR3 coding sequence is TGTGCCAGCAGTGACAGCCGCGGGGTTGAAAAACTGTTTTTT.

CDR3 nucleotides: TGTGCCAGCTCCCAGCAGGGGGCCGAAGAGACCCAGTACTTC. It codes for CASSQQGAEETQYF. This chain joins TRBV18 and TRBJ2-5; 8 nucleotides line up with TRBD1. The V gene's germline CDR1 is KGHSH and CDR2 LQKENI. This CDR3 comprises 14 residues. V shed 6 bases and J 3 bases; nucleotides not matched to a gene: 6.

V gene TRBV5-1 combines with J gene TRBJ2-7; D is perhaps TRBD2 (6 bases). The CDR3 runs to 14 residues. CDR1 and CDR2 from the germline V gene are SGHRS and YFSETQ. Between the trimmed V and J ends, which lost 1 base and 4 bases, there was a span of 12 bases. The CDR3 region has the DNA TGCGCCAGCAGCTTGATGGGGGGTAGTTACGAGCAGTACTTC. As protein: CASSLMGGSYEQYF.

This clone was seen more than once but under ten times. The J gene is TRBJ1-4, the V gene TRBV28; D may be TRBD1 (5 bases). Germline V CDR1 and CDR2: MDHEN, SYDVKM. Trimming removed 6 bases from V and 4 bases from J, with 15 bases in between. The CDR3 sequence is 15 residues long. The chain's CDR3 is CASSSFLRGNEKLFF. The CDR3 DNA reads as TGTGCCAGCAGCAGTTTTTTGAGGGGTAATGAAAAACTGTTTTTT.

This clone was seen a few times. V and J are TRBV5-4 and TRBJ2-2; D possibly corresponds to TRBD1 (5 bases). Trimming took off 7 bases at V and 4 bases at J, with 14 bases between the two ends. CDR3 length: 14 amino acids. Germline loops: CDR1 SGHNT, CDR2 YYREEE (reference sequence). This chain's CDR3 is CASGAGKSTGELFF. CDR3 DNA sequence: TGTGCCAGCGGGGCAGGGAAAAGCACCGGGGAGCTGTTTTTT.

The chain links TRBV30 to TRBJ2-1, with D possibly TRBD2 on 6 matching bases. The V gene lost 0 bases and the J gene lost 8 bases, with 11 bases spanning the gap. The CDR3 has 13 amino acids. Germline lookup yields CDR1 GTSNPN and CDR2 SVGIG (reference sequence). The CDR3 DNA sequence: TGTGCCTGGAGTGTACGGACTACCCATGAGCAGTTCTTC. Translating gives CAWSVRTTHEQFF.

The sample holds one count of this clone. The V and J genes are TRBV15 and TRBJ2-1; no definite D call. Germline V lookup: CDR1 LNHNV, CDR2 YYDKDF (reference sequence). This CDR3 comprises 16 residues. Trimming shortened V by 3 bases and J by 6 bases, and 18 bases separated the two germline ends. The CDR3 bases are TGTGCCACCAGCAGTGCTGACTCTCACAATCCCAATGAGCAGTTCTTC. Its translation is CATSSADSHNPNEQFF.

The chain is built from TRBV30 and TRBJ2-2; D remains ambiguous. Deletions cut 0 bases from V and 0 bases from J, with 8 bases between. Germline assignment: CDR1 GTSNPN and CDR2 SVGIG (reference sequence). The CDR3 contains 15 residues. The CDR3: CAWSVTAANTGELFF. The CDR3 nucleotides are TGTGCCTGGAGTGTTACGGCAGCGAACACCGGGGAGCTGTTTTTT. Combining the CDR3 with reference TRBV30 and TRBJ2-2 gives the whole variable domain SQTIHQWPATLVQPVGSPLSLECTVEGTSNPNLYWYRQAAGRGLQLLFYSVGIGQISSEVPQNLSASRPQDRQFILSSKKLLLSDSGFYLCAWSVTAANTGELFFGEGSRLTVL.

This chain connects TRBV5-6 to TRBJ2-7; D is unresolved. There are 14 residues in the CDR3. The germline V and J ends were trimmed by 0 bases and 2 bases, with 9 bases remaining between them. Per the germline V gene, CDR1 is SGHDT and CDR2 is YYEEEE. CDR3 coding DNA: TGTGCCAGCAGCTTGGGGCAGCACCCCTACGAGCAGTACTTC. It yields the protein CASSLGQHPYEQYF. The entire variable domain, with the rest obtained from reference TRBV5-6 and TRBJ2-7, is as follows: DAGVTQSPTHLIKTRGQQVTLRCSPKSGHDTVSWYQQALGQGPQFIFQYYEEEERQRGNFPDRFSGHQFPNYSSELNVNALLLGDSALYLCASSLGQHPYEQYFGPGTRLTVT.